This T cell receptor (beta chain) was sequenced during a study of blood T cells in healthy people across ages. The overall study: Per every two T cells, about one barcoded beta molecule was captured by template switching. General study findings and limits: The study found more naive CD4+ cells and higher diversity in long-lived than aged donors.

The authors ran a second PCR of 7 to 11 cycles using a sample-barcoded 5' primer and a J-beta primer mix. TCRdb ran MiXCR on the 5' RACE reads and lists one entry per CDR3 protein. The repertoire holds a few hundred thousand distinct CDR3 sequences, with roughly 26% as singletons. CDR1 and CDR2 from the germline V gene are SEHNR and FQNEAQ (reference sequence). This CDR3 is 15 amino acids long. The V and J ends lost 5 bases and 4 bases, in that order; junction bases with no gene match: 7. Donation came from healthy Caucasian individuals in Russia who were aged roughly 6 to 95. Collection of about 9.4 milliliters of peripheral blood was performed for each donor. In the case of this clonotype: The antigen is not known.

Sequenced input: blood. The rearrangement links TRBV7-9 to TRBJ1-4; 7 bases line up with TRBD1. This receptor was taken from a woman in her 70s in good health. The CDR3 sequence: CASSPVGQINEKLFF. CDR3 coding DNA: TGTGCCAGCAGCCCTGTGGGACAGATTAATGAAAAACTGTTTTTT.